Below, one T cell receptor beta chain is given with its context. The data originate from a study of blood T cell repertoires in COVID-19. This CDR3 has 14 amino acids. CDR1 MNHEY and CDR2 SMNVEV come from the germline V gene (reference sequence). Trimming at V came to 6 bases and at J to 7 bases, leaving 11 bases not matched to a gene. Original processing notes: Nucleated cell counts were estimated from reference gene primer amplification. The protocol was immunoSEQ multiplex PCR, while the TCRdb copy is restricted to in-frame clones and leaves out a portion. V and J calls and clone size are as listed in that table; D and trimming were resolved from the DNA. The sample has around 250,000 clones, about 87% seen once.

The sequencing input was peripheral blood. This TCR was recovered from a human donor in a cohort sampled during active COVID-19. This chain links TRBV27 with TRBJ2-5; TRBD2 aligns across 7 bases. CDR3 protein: CASSRGVDVGTQYF. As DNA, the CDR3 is TGTGCCAGCAGCCGGGGGGTTGACGTAGGGACCCAGTACTTC.